The sequence of this TCR beta chain was determined in a study of T cell repertoires in aging, cancer and after chemotherapy. Peripheral blood genomic DNA, not sorted cells or RNA, was the template. A remark on this clonotype: Its target is not known.

The CDR3 covers 15 residues. Trimming removed 8 bases from V and 5 bases from J; junction bases left unmatched: 12. Germline assignment: CDR1 MNHEY and CDR2 SVGAGI. Multiplex touch-down PCR with TRB-A/B primers amplified rearranged V-D-J TRB sequences. TCRdb reanalysed the multiplex PCR reads using MiXCR and keeps one entry per CDR3 protein. Among roughly 10,000 distinct CDR3 sequences listed, about 25% were seen once. Regarding the study as a whole: Median generation probability rose over the chemotherapy interval in each cancer cohort, suggesting rebound thymic output.

The sequenced sample was blood. The TCR was taken from a human donor in good health. The chain recombines TRBV6-5 with TRBJ2-1, with 7 bases that match TRBD1. CDR3 DNA sequence: TGTGCCAGCTGTCAGACAGGGATTTCGGACAATGAGCAGTTCTTC. Protein: CASCQTGISDNEQFF.